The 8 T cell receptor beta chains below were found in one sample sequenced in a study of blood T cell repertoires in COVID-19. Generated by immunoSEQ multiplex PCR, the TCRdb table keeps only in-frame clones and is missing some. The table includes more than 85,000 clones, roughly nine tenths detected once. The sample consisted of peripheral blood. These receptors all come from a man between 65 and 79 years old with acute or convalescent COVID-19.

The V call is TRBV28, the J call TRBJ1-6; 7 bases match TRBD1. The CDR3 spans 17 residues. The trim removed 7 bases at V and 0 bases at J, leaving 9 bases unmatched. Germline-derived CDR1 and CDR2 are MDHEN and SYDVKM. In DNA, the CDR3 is TGTGCCAGCACCGTAGGGGGCGCGAGCTCCTATAATTCACCCCTCCACTTT. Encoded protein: CASTVGGASSYNSPLHF.

CDR3 sequence (DNA): TGTGCCAGCAGCCGGGACACGACGAGGTTGAATGAGCAGTTCTTC. Encoded protein: CASSRDTTRLNEQFF. The chain employs TRBV28 and TRBJ2-1, with TRBD1 as a possible D gene (6 bases). The ends were cut back, 6 bases at V and 7 bases at J, with 19 bases in the middle. CDR3 length: 15 residues. The germline gives CDR1 MDHEN, CDR2 SYDVKM.

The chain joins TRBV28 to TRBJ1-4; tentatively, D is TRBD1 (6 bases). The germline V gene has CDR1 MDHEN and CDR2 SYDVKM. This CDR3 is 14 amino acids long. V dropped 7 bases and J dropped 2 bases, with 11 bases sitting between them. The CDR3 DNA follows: TGTGCCAGCAAGGGGGGGGTGACTAATGAAAAACTGTTTTTT. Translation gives CASKGGVTNEKLFF.

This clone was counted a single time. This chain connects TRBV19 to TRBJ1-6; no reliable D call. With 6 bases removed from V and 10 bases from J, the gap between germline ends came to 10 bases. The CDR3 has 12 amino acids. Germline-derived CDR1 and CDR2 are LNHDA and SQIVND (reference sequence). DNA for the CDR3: TGTGCCAGTAGGGTTTCGGTGTCACCCCTCCACTTT. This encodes CASRVSVSPLHF.

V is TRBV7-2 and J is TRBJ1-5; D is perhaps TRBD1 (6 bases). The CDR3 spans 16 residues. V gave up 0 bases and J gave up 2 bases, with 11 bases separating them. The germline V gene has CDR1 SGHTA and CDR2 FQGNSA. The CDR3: CASSLAGTPGNQPQHF. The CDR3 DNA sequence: TGTGCCAGCAGCTTAGCGGGGACACCCGGCAATCAGCCCCAGCATTTT.

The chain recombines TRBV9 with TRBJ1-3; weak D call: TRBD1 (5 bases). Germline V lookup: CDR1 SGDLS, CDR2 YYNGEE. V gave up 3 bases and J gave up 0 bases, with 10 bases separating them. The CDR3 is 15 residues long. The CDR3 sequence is CASSDYDSSGNTIYF. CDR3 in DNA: TGTGCCAGCAGCGACTATGACAGCTCTGGAAACACCATATATTTT.

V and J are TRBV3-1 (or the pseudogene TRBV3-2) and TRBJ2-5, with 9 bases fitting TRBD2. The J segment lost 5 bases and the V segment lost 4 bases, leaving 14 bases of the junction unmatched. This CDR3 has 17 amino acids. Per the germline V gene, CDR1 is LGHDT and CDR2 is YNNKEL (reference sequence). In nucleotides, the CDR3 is TGTGCCAGCAGCCGGGTCCTCACTAGCGGGTCAGGGGAGACCCAGTACTTC. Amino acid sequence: CASSRVLTSGSGETQYF.

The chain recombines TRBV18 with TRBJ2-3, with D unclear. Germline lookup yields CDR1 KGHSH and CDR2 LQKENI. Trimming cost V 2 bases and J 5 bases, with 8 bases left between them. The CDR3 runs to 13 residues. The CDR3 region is CASSPSIQDTQYF. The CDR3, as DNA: TGTGCCAGCTCACCATCAATACAAGATACGCAGTATTTT.